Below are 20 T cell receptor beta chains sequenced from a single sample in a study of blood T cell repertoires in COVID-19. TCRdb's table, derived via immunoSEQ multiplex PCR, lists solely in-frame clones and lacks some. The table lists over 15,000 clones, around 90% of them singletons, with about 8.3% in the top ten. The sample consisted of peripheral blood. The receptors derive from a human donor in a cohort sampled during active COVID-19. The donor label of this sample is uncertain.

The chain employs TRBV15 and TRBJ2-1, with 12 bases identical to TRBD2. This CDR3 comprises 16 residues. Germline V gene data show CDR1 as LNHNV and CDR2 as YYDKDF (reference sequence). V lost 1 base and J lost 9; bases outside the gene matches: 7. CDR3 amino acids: CATSRGLAGAQGEQFF. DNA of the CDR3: TGTGCCACCAGCAGAGGACTAGCGGGGGCACAGGGTGAGCAGTTCTTC.

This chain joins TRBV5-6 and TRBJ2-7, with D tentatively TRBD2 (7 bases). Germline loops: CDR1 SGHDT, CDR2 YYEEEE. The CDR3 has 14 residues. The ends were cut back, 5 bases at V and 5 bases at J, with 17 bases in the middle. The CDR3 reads CASSSWGGGHEQYF. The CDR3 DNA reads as TGTGCCAGCAGTTCCTGGGGGGGCGGTCACGAGCAGTACTTC. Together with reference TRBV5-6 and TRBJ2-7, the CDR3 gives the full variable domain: DAGVTQSPTHLIKTRGQQVTLRCSPKSGHDTVSWYQQALGQGPQFIFQYYEEEERQRGNFPDRFSGHQFPNYSSELNVNALLLGDSALYLCASSSWGGGHEQYFGPGTRLTVT.

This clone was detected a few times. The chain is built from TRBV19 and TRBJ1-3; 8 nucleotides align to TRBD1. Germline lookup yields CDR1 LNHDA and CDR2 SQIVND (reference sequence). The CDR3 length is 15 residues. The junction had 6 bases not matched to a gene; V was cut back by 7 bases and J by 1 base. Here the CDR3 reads CASTGGPWSGNTIYF. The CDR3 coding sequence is TGTGCCAGTACAGGGGGCCCGTGGTCTGGAAACACCATATATTTT.

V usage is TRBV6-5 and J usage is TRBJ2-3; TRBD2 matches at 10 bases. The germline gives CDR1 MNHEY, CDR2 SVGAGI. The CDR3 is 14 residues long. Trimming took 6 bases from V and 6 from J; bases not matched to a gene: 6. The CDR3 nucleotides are TGTGCCAGCAGCTTAGCGGGGGGTCGGGATACGCAGTATTTT. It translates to CASSLAGGRDTQYF.

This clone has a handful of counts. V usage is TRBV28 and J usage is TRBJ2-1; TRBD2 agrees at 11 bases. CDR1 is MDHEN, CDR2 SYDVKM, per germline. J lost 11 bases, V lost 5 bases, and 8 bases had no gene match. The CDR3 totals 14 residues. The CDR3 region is CASSPEGLADQQFF. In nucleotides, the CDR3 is TGTGCCAGCAGTCCCGAGGGACTAGCGGACCAGCAGTTCTTC.

The CDR3 sequence is CASSARDRVGNEQFF. For the CDR3, the DNA is TGTGCCAGCAGTGCCCGGGACAGGGTGGGCAATGAGCAGTTCTTC. The chain combines TRBV2 with TRBJ2-1; 9 nucleotides match TRBD1. The CDR3 consists of 15 residues. J gave up 6 bases and V 4 bases, and 7 bases lay outside the gene matches. Looked up from germline, CDR1 is SNHLY and CDR2 is FYNNEI.

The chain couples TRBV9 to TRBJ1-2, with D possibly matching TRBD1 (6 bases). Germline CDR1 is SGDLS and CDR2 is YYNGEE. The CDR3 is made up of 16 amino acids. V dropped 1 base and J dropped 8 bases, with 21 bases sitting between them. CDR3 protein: CASSVQYRTVKGGYTF. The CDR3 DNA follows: TGTGCCAGCAGCGTACAATATCGGACAGTAAAAGGAGGCTACACCTTC.

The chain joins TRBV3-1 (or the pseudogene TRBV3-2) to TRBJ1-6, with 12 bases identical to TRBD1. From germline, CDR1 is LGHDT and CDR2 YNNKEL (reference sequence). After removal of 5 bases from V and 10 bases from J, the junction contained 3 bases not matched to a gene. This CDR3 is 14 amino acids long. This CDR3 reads CASSRDRGLSPLHF. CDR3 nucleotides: TGTGCCAGCAGCAGGGACAGGGGGCTCTCACCCCTCCACTTT.

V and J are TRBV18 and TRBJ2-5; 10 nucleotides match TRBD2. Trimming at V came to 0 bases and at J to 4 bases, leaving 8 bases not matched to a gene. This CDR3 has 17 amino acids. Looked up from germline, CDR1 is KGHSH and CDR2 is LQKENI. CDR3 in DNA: TGTGCCAGCTCACCACCCGGGTCTAGCGGGAGACGAGAGACCCAGTACTTC. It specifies CASSPPGSSGRRETQYF. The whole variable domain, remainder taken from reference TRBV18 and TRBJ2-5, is NAGVMQNPRHLVRRRGQEARLRCSPMKGHSHVYWYRQLPEEGLKFMVYLQKENIIDESGMPKERFSAEFPKEGPSILRIQQVVRGDSAAYFCASSPPGSSGRRETQYFGPGTRLLVL.

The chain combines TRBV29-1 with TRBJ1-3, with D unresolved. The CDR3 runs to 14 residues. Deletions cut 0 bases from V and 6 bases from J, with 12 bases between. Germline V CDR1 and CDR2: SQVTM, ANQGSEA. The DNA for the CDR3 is TGCAGCGTTGAAGATGGATTCACTACAAACACCATATATTTT. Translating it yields CSVEDGFTTNTIYF.

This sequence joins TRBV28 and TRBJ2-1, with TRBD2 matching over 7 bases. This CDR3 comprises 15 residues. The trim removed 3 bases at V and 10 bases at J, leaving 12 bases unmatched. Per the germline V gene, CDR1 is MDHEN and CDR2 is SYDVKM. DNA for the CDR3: TGTGCCAGCAGTTTTCCGGCTAGCGGAGGCGGGGAGCAGTTCTTC. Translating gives CASSFPASGGGEQFF.

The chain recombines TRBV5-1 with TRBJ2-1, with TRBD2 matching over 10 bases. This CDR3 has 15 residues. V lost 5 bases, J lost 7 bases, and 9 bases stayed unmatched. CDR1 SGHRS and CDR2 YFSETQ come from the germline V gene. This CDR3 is CASSYGLAAGNEQFF. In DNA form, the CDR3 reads TGCGCCAGCAGTTACGGACTAGCGGCGGGGAATGAGCAGTTCTTC.

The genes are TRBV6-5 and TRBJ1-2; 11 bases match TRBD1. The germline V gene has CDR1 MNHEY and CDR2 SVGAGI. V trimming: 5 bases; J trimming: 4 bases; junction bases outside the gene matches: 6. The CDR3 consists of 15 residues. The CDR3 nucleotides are TGTGCCAGCAGTCCCCGGACAGGGGGCGGCTATGGCTACACCTTC. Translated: CASSPRTGGGYGYTF.

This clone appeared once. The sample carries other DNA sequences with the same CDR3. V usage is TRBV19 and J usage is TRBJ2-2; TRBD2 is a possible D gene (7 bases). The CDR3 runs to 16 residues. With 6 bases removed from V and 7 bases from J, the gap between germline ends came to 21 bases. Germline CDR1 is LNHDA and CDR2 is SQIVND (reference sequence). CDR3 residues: CASRGNMGRGFGELFF. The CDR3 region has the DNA TGTGCCAGTAGAGGGAATATGGGGAGGGGGTTCGGGGAGCTGTTTTTT. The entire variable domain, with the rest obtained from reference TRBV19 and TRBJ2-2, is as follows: DGGITQSPKYLFRKEGQNVTLSCEQNLNHDAMYWYRQDPGQGLRLIYYSQIVNDFQKGDIAEGYSVSREKKESFPLTVTSAQKNPTAFYLCASRGNMGRGFGELFFGEGSRLTVL.

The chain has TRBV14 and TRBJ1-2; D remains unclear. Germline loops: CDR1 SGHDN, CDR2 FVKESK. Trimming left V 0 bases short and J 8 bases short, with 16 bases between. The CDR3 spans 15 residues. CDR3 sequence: CASSQDRRRLGGYTF. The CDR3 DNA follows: TGTGCCAGCAGCCAAGATCGGCGGCGCCTCGGGGGCTACACCTTC.

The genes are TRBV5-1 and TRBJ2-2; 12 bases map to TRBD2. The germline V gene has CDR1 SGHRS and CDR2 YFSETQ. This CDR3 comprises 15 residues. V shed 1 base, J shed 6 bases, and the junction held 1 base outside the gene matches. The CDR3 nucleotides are TGCGCCAGCAGCTTGTCTAGCGGGGGGGCCGGGGAGCTGTTTTTT. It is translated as CASSLSSGGAGELFF.

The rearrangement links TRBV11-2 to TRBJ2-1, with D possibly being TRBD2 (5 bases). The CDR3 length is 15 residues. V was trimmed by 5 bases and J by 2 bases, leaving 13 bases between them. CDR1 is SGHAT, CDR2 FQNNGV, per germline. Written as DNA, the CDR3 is TGTGCCAGCAGCCTCCTTGCGGGTACCTACAATGAGCAGTTCTTC. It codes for CASSLLAGTYNEQFF.

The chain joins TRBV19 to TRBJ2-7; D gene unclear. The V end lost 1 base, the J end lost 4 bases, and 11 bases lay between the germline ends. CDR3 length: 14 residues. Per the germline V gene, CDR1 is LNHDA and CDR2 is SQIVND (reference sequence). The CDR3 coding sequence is TGTGCCAGTAGTATAGGAAAGCGCTTTTACGAGCAGTACTTC. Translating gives CASSIGKRFYEQYF. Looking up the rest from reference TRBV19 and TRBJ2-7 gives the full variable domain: DGGITQSPKYLFRKEGQNVTLSCEQNLNHDAMYWYRQDPGQGLRLIYYSQIVNDFQKGDIAEGYSVSREKKESFPLTVTSAQKNPTAFYLCASSIGKRFYEQYFGPGTRLTVT.

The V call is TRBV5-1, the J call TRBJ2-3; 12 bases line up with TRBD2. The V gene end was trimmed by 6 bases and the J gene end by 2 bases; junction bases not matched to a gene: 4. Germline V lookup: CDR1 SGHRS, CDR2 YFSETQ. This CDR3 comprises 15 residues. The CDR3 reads CASIRTSGTTDTQYF. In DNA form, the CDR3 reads TGCGCCAGCATCCGGACTAGCGGGACCACAGATACGCAGTATTTT.

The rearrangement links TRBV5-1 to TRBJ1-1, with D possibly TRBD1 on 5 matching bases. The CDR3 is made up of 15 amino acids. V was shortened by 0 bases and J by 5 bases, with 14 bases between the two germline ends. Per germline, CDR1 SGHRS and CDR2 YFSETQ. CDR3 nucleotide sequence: TGCGCCAGCAGCTTGGCCGTTGGCAGGGCGACTGAAGCTTTCTTT. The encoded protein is CASSLAVGRATEAFF. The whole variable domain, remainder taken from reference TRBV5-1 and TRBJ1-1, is KAGVTQTPRYLIKTRGQQVTLSCSPISGHRSVSWYQQTPGQGLQFLFEYFSETQRNKGNFPGRFSGRQFSNSRSEMNVSTLELGDSALYLCASSLAVGRATEAFFGQGTRLTVV.